The sequence of this TCR beta chain was determined in a study of vaccination and CD4 T cells after COVID-19. As to treatment: approximately 9-day PBMC culture with coronavirus spike peptide pools or control peptides (ViraFEST assay). About this clonotype: Its antigen is still unknown.

Scientists ran DNA taken from cultured CD4+ T cells through the Oncomine TCR Beta short-read assay for sequencing. TCRdb redid the calling of the PCR reads with MiXCR, one entry per CDR3 protein. The sample consists of more than 10,000 distinct CDR3 sequences, about three fifths of them appearing once. There are 11 residues in the CDR3. The germline gives CDR1 GTSNPN, CDR2 SVGIG (reference sequence). V lost 8 bases and J 5 bases, leaving 9 bases between the germline ends. The chain links TRBV30 to TRBJ2-2; no reliable D call. The sample taken for sequencing was CD4+ T cells from blood, cultured in vitro. This sequence was found in a human donor who had recovered from COVID-19. The CDR3 bases are TGTGCCACCGTACAGACCGGGGAGCTGTTTTTT. Translated: CATVQTGELFF.